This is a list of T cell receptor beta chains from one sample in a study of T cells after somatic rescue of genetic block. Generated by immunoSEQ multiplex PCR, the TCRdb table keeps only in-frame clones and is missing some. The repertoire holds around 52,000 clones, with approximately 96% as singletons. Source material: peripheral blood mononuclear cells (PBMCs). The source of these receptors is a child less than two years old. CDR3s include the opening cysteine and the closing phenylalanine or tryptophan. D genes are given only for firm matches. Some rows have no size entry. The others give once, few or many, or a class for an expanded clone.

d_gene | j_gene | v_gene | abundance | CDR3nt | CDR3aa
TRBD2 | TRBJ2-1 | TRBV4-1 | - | TGCGCCAGCAGCCAAGTAGGTGGGACTACTTACAATGAGCAGTTCTTC | CASSQVGGTTYNEQFF
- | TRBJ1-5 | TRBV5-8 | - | TGTGCCAGCAGCCTGAATTTAAGAGGGCCATATCAGCCCCAGCATTTT | CASSLNLRGPYQPQHF
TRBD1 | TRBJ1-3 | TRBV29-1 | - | TGCAGCGTTGTAGGCAGGGGGCCGGTTGGAAACACCATATATTTT | CSVVGRGPVGNTIYF
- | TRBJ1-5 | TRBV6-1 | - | TGTGCCAGCAGCCTACAGGGTGGCAATCAGCCCCAGCATTTT | CASSLQGGNQPQHF
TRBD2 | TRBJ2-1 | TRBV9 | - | TGTGCCAGCACCCTGGGACTAGCGGCCTACAATGAGCAGTTCTTC | CASTLGLAAYNEQFF
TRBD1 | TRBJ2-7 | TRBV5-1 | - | TGCGCCAGCAGCTTGGCCGGGACAGACGGCGAGCAGTACTTC | CASSLAGTDGEQYF
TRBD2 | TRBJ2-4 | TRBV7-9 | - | TGTGCCAGCAGCTTGGAACTACTAGCGGGAGATTCCAAAAACATTCAGTACTTC | CASSLELLAGDSKNIQYF
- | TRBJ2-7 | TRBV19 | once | TGTGCCAGTAGTGCCGCCGGGACGATCTCCTACGAGCAGTACTTC | CASSAAGTISYEQYF
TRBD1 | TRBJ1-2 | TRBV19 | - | TGTGCCAGTAGTCGGACAGGAGAAGGCTACACCTTC | CASSRTGEGYTF
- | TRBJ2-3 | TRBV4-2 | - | TGTGCCAGCAGCCAAGAAATGCCCACAGATACGCAGTATTTT | CASSQEMPTDTQYF
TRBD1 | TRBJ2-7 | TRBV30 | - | TGTGCCTGTACGCGACAGGGGACCGAGCAGTACTTC | CACTRQGTEQYF
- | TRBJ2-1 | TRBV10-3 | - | TGTGCCATCAGTTCGACTAGTCTTCCCAATGAGCAGTTCTTC | CAISSTSLPNEQFF
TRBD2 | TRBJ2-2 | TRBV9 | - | TGTGCCAGCAGCGTAGGGGAGCGGGGCGCGAACACCGGGGAGCTGTTTTTT | CASSVGERGANTGELFF
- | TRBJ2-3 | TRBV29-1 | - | TGCAGCGTTGTTCAGGGTCGTCTCGATACGCAGTATTTT | CSVVQGRLDTQYF
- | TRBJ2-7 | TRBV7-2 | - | TGTGCCAGCAGCTTAGGGTTGGTGGCTTACTCCTACGAGCAGTACTTC | CASSLGLVAYSYEQYF
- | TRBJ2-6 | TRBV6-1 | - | TGTGCCAGCAGTGAACACCGGACTGGGGCCAACGTCCTGACTTTC | CASSEHRTGANVLTF
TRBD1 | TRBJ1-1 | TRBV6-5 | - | TGTGCCAGCAGTCAGACAGGGCGGGGGACTGAAGCTTTCTTT | CASSQTGRGTEAFF
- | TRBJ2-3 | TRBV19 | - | TGTGCCAGTAGTTTAAGGAGGGTGAGCACAGATACGCAGTATTTT | CASSLRRVSTDTQYF
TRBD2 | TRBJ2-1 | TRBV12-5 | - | TGTGCTAGTGGTTCCCCTAGCGGGAGGGTGTATGAGCAGTTCTTC | CASGSPSGRVYEQFF
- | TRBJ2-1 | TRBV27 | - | TGTGCCAGCAGTCCCGGACGGGTCAATGAGCAGTTCTTC | CASSPGRVNEQFF
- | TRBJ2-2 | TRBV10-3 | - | TGTGCCATCAGTGAGTCGAAAAAAAGGACCGGGGAGCTGTTTTTT | CAISESKKRTGELFF
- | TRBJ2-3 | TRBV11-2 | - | TGTGCCAGCAGCTTAAAGACAGGCCATAGCACAGATACGCAGTATTTT | CASSLKTGHSTDTQYF
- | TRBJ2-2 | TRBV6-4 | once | TGTGCCAGCAACGTGAACACCGGGGAGCTGTTTTTT | CASNVNTGELFF
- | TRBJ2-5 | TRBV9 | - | TGTGCCAGCAGCGTAACGGCAGGGGAGACCCAGTACTTC | CASSVTAGETQYF
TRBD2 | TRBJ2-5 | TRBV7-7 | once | TGTGCTAGCAGCCCCCATAGACTAGCAGAGACCCAGTACTTC | CASSPHRLAETQYF
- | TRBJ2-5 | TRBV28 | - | TGTGCCAGCAGTCTGGACTATCTGGAGACCCAGTACTTC | CASSLDYLETQYF
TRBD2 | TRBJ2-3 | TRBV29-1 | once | TGCAGCGTTAGTCTAGCGGGGGCCACAGATACGCAGTATTTT | CSVSLAGATDTQYF
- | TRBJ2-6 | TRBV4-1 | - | TGCGCCAGCAGCCAAGATCGGAGACTTCCAAACTCTGGGGCCAACGTCCTGACTTTC | CASSQDRRLPNSGANVLTF
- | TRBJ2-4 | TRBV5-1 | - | TGCGCCAGCAGCCCTGGGGGTTGGGGAGTCGAAAACATTCAGTACTTC | CASSPGGWGVENIQYF
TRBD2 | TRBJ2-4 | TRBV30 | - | TGTGCCTGGAGTAGCGGGAGTGTAGCCAAAAACATTCAGTACTTC | CAWSSGSVAKNIQYF
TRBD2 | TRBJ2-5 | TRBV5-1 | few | TGCGCCAGCAGCTTGGGACTAGCGGGAGAGACCCAGTACTTC | CASSLGLAGETQYF
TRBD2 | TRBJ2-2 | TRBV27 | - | TGTGCCAGCAGCCCGCTAGCGGCATGGGGCACCGGGGAGCTGTTTTTT | CASSPLAAWGTGELFF
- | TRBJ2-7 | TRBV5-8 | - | TGTGCCAGCAGCTCGACTAGGAGCGAGCAGTACTTC | CASSSTRSEQYF
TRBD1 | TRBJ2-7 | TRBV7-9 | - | TGTGCCAGCAGCTCTTACAGGGGGAACTACGAGCAGTACTTC | CASSSYRGNYEQYF
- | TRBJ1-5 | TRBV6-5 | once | TGTGCCAGCAGTGCCCAGTATCAGCCCCAGCATTTT | CASSAQYQPQHF
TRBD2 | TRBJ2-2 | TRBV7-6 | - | TGTGCCAGCAGCGACCCTAGCGGGAGAGGCACCGGGGAGCTGTTTTTT | CASSDPSGRGTGELFF
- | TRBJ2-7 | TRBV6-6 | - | TGTGCCAGCAGTGGCAGCTACGAGCAGTACTTC | CASSGSYEQYF
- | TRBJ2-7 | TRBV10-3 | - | TGTGCCATCACTAGCAACGAGCAGTACTTC | CAITSNEQYF
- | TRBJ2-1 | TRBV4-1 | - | TGCGCCAGCAGCCAAGACCTGACCGGGACCTACTCCTACAATGAGCAGTTCTTC | CASSQDLTGTYSYNEQFF
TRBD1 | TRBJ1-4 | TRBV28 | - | TGTGCCAGCAGTCCCTGGACAGGGGAAAAACTGTTTTTT | CASSPWTGEKLFF
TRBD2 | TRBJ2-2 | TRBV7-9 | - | TGTGCCAGCAGCTCGGGACTAGCGGGAGGGCCAAGCACCGGGGAGCTGTTTTTT | CASSSGLAGGPSTGELFF
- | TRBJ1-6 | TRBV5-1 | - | TGCGCCAGCAGCGTCAGTGGGCGGCATTCACCCCTCCACTTT | CASSVSGRHSPLHF
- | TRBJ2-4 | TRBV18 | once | TGTGCCAGCTCACCACTAACTGGAGCCAAAAACATTCAGTACTTC | CASSPLTGAKNIQYF
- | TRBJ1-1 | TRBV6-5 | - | TGTGCCAGCAGTTACACACAGAACACTGAAGCTTTCTTT | CASSYTQNTEAFF
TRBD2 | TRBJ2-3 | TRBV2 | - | TGTGCCAGCAGTGAAGCGTGGGCGGGAGAAACAGATACGCAGTATTTT | CASSEAWAGETDTQYF
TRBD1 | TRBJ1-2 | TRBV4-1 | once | TGCGCCAGCAGCCAGATAGGAAGACAGGGGGGTTATGGCTACACCTTC | CASSQIGRQGGYGYTF
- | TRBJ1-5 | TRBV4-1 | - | TGCGCCAGCAGCCAAGACCTCGTGGGGGCCCAGCCCCAGCATTTT | CASSQDLVGAQPQHF
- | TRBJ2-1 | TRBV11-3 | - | TGTGCCAGCAGCTATAGCGAGAGACCCAATGAGCAGTTCTTC | CASSYSERPNEQFF
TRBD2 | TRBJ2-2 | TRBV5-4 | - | TGTGCCAGCAGCTCGTATCTAGCGGGAGGGCCCGGGGAGCTGTTTTTT | CASSSYLAGGPGELFF
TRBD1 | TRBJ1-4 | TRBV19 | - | TGTGCCAGTACCCCCAGGAGGACAGGGGGCGGAAAACTGTTTTTT | CASTPRRTGGGKLFF
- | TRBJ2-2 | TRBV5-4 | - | TGTGCCAGCAGCTTGGGATGGATCGGGGAGCTGTTTTTT | CASSLGWIGELFF
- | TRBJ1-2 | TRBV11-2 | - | TGTGCCAGCAGCTTAGGGCCCAAATATGGCTACACCTTC | CASSLGPKYGYTF
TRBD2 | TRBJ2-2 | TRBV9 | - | TGTGCCAGCAGCGCATCCACCGCGGGGGGCTTCAGCGGGGAGCTGTTTTTT | CASSASTAGGFSGELFF
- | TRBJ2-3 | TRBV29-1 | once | TGCAGCGTTGATGGGCGTGTTCCAGATACGCAGTATTTT | CSVDGRVPDTQYF
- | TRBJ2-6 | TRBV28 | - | TGTGCCAGCAGTTTGCAGGGAGTCCGCTCTGGGGCCAACGTCCTGACTTTC | CASSLQGVRSGANVLTF
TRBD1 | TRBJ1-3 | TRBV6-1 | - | TGTGCCAGCAGTGAACAGGGGGCCCTCTCTGGAAACACCATATATTTT | CASSEQGALSGNTIYF
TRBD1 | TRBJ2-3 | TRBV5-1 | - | TGCGCCAGCAGCCCAGGGACAGGGCTAATCACAGATACGCAGTATTTT | CASSPGTGLITDTQYF
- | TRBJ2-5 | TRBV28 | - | TGTGCCAGCAGTTTAAGGGGGGATGAGACCCAGTACTTC | CASSLRGDETQYF
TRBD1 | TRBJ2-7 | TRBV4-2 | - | TGTGCCAGCAGCCAAGGTGGTTCGAGACAGGGGGCGAACGAGCAGTACTTC | CASSQGGSRQGANEQYF
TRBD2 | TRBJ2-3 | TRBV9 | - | TGTGCCAGCAGCGGACTAGCTAGCACAGATACGCAGTATTTT | CASSGLASTDTQYF